The present T cell receptor beta chain was sequenced within a study of blood T cells in healthy people across ages. No fewer than 7 million PBMCs went into each sample. This clonotype was counted a few times. No antigen is known for it. Study-level findings and limits: Among T cells, TCR beta diversity per million cells dropped roughly linearly as age rose.

Together with a sample-barcoded 5' primer, a J-beta primer mix was included in a second PCR lasting about 6 to 12 cycles. Every cDNA was tagged by a template-switch adaptor with 12 random nucleotides. Each sample provided no less than 2.5 million CDR3-containing paired-end reads. Each CDR3 protein gets one entry after TCRdb re-called the 5' RACE reads with MiXCR. The sample carries over a million distinct CDR3 sequences, more than 40% recorded once. The clonotype was recovered from a woman aged 55 to 70 in good health. Sequencing used blood.

The CDR3 region has the DNA TGCAGCGTTGAAGCCGGCAGGGCCTACGAGCAGTACTTC. Protein sequence: CSVEAGRAYEQYF. The rearrangement joins TRBV29-1 to TRBJ2-7, with D maybe TRBD1 (5 bases). The length of the CDR3 is 13 residues. V lost 1 base and J lost 2, with 9 bases in between. Germline CDR1 is SQVTM and CDR2 is ANQGSEA.